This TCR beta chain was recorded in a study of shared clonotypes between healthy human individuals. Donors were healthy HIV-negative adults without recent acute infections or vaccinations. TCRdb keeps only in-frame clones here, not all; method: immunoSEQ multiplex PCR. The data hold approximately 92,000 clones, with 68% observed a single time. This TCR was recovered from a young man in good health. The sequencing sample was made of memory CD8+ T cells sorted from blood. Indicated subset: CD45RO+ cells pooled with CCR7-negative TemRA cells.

The CDR3 DNA reads as TGTGCCAGCAGCCCCCCGCTCACCTACAACCAAGAGACCCAGTACTTC. Protein: CASSPPLTYNQETQYF. The rearrangement links TRBV7-9 to TRBJ2-5; no firm D call. V was pared by 5 bases and J by 0 bases, with 16 bases between. Looked up from germline, CDR1 is SEHNR and CDR2 is FQNEAQ (reference sequence). The CDR3 consists of 16 residues. Looking up the rest from reference TRBV7-9 and TRBJ2-5 gives the full variable domain: DTGVSQNPRHKITKRGQNVTFRCDPISEHNRLYWYRQTLGQGPEFLTYFQNEAQLEKSRLLSDRFSAERPKGSFSTLEIQRTEQGDSAMYLCASSPPLTYNQETQYFGPGTRLLVL.